Detailed here is one T cell receptor (beta chain). Its cognate antigen is unknown. CDR1 and CDR2 from the germline V gene are GTSNPN and SVGIG (reference sequence). With 3 bases removed from V and 5 bases from J, the gap between germline ends came to 7 bases. The CDR3 contains 11 residues. Some clones are missing from TCRdb's copy, which holds only in-frame ones; the method was immunoSEQ multiplex PCR. The data hold around 300,000 clones, with 80% to 90% observed a single time. These data belong to a study of cytomegalovirus exposure and HLA in healthy donors. Findings and caveats of the study: Cytomegalovirus status was reportedly diagnosed by the classifier with high specificity and sensitivity. The TCR clusters that emerged in the first cohort tended, a later analysis found, to co-occur in the 120 or so validation repertoires. Some 150 TCR beta chains were listed as cytomegalovirus-associated.

The donors were members of the validation cohort comprising some 130 subjects, separate from the roughly 700-subject first cohort. Sequencing input: PBMCs. This receptor was taken from a woman aged 18-29 years in good health and CMV-seronegative. This chain joins TRBV30 and TRBJ2-5; D gene uncertain. This chain's CDR3 is CAWRESETQYF. CDR3 DNA: TGTGCCTGGAGGGAGTCGGAGACCCAGTACTTC.